The clone carrying this T cell receptor beta chain was seen only a few times. The antigen is not known. In TCRdb, the 5' RACE reads were re-called with MiXCR into one record per CDR3 protein. The sample records about half a million distinct CDR3 sequences, about 20% being singletons. The record originates from a study of T-cell memory formation after mild COVID-19. For the study at large: TCR clusters were largely donor specific. Regarding the study as a whole: Among contracting clones, CD4+ were mainly CM/EM and CD8+ enriched in EMRA. Memory cells collected pre-infection included some clones that later responded, suggesting cross-reactive memory joined. Among clones contracting day 15 to 85, CD4/CD8 was balanced, whereas later expanders leaned CD4+.

Germline V lookup: CDR1 SGHRS, CDR2 YFSETQ. CDR3 size: 13 residues. V lost 2 bases, J lost 3 bases, and 9 bases lay in between. This TCR derives from an adult woman who had mild COVID-19 (a few samples of this study predate the infection). Cell type and time point are not known. The V and J genes are TRBV5-1 and TRBJ2-7; unclear D gene. Sequenced sample: PBMCs or a T cell subset sorted from them (not recorded which). In DNA form, the CDR3 reads TGCGCCAGCAGCTTAGAACTGTACTACGAGCAGTACTTC. It encodes CASSLELYYEQYF.